Only a few counts were recorded for the clone carrying this T cell receptor beta chain. The target antigen is unknown. These data belong to a study of response to subunit inactivated influenza vaccine. Findings and limits, study-wide: A suggestion made by the authors is that each seasonal influenza vaccination recruits few new T cells.

V was trimmed by 1 base and J by 0 bases, leaving 10 bases between them. The CDR3 is made up of 15 amino acids. The germline CDR1 and CDR2 sequences are SGHTA and FQGNSA. TCRdb reprocessed the RT-PCR reads via MiXCR and lists one record per CDR3 protein. The repertoire holds hundreds of thousands of distinct CDR3 sequences, with about a tenth as singletons. The chain uses TRBV7-2 and TRBJ2-7, with D perhaps given as TRBD1 or TRBD2 (5 bases each). The receptor was derived from a man aged 50-59 years who received an inactivated influenza vaccine. Specimen: PBMCs from blood, collected about 40 days after vaccination. CDR3 sequence (DNA): TGTGCCAGCAGCTTAGATTGGGGACCCTCCTACGAGCAGTACTTC. Protein sequence: CASSLDWGPSYEQYF.